The 30 T cell receptor beta chains below come from one sample, sequenced in a study of T cell clonality in common variable immunodeficiency. The method was immunoSEQ multiplex PCR; TCRdb's version includes in-frame clones alone and lacks a portion of them. Observed in the sample are roughly 58,000 clones, none of them singletons. The material sequenced was peripheral blood mononuclear cells. Every receptor here comes from a person aged 18 to 69 in good health.

This clone was detected ten times or more. With the read ending 3 residues before the CDR3 end, the germline J gene is used to fill in that end. The V call is TRBV18, the J call TRBJ2-2; 7 nucleotides align to TRBD1. The CDR3 covers 14 residues. Unmatched junction bases numbered 3, after V lost 2 bases and J lost 6 bases. Germline V gene sequence: CDR1 KGHSH, CDR2 LQKENI. The DNA read from the CDR3 is TGTGCCAGCTCACCAGACAGGGATCCCGGGGAG. This codes for CASSPDRDPGE. The whole CDR3 is CASSPDRDPGELFF.

With regard to this clone: This may stem from a read error, because a much larger clone lies one nucleotide away. From the germline J gene comes the end of the CDR3, since the read stops 3 residues before it. The chain employs TRBV7-9 and TRBJ1-4, with D perhaps matching TRBD1 (5 bases). The CDR3 has 15 amino acids. CDR1 is SEHNR, CDR2 FQNEAQ, per germline (reference sequence). CDR3 bases read: TGTGCCAGCCAAGCGGGACGCAGCTATAATTCACCA. It encodes CASQAGRSYNSP. The whole CDR3 region reads CASQAGRSYNSPLFF. The full variable domain, with the rest looked up from reference TRBV7-9 and TRBJ1-4, is DTGVSQNPRHKITKRGQNVTFRCDPISEHNRLYWYRQTLGQGPEFLTYFQNEAQLEKSRLLSDRFSAERPKGSFSTLEIQRTEQGDSAMYLCASQAGRSYNSPLFFGSGTQLSVL.

About this clone: The read terminates 3 residues before the CDR3 end, so the remaining end is supplied by the germline J gene. V and J are TRBV7-9 and TRBJ1-1; tentative D call: TRBD1 (6 bases). The V and J ends lost 5 bases and 3 bases respectively, with 16 bases between them. The CDR3 covers 15 residues. The germline gives CDR1 SEHNR, CDR2 FQNEAQ (reference sequence). CDR3 amino acids: CASSRGAGEDTEAFF. The CDR3 DNA, read in part, is TGTGCCAGCAGCCGAGGGGCAGGGGAGGACACTGAA.

This clone was detected ten times or more. Coverage ceases 3 residues before the CDR3 finishes, and the germline J gene fills in the end. The chain combines TRBV6-1 with TRBJ1-2; 11 bases line up with TRBD1. Germline lookup yields CDR1 MNHNS and CDR2 SASEGT. V trimming: 4 bases; J trimming: 7 bases; junction bases outside the gene matches: 8. The CDR3 has 15 amino acids. The covered CDR3 bases are TGTGCCAGCAGTGTGAAGGGACAGGGGGTCTTTGGC. Its protein is CASSVKGQGVFG. The complete CDR3 sequence is CASSVKGQGVFGYTF.

The table lists this clone with many counts. The read stops 3 residues short of the end of the CDR3; the missing end is completed from the germline J gene. V gene TRBV18 combines with J gene TRBJ1-2, with 9 bases matching TRBD1. CDR3 size: 18 residues. With 6 bases clipped from V and 3 bases from J, the junction kept 17 bases outside the gene matches. In germline, CDR1 is KGHSH, CDR2 LQKENI. The CDR3 protein is CASSATGTGFSLDYGYTF. The sequenced part of the CDR3 DNA is TGTGCCAGCTCTGCAACCGGGACAGGGTTTAGTCTAGACTATGGC.

As concerns this clone: From the germline J gene comes the end of the CDR3, since the read stops 3 residues before it. The chain employs TRBV19 and TRBJ2-4; tentative D call: TRBD1 (6 bases). This CDR3 comprises 13 residues. The germline V gene encodes CDR1 LNHDA and CDR2 SQIVND (reference sequence). Incomplete CDR3 DNA: TGTGCCAGTTATACAGGGCGCGACTATGGT. It specifies CASYTGRDYG. The whole CDR3 reads CASYTGRDYGQYF.

About this clone: Its ends do not fully match the called genes, so a read error is possible. Sequencing ends 3 residues short of the CDR3 end; the germline J gene provides the rest. The chain is built from TRBV7-3 and TRBJ2-5; the match to TRBD2 covers 7 bases. This CDR3 is built from 13 residues. Germline V gives CDR1 SGHTA, CDR2 FQGTGA. CDR3 DNA (partial): TGTGCCCGCAGCTTGCAGGGAGGGGAGACC. Translating it yields CARSLQGGET. The full-length CDR3 reads as CARSLQGGETQYF.

This clone occurred many times. The sequence runs out 3 residues before the end of the CDR3; the remainder is reconstructed from the germline J gene. The chain carries TRBV20-1 and TRBJ2-1; tentatively, D is TRBD2 (6 bases). CDR1 is DFQATT and CDR2 is SNEGSKA in the germline V gene (reference sequence). This CDR3 is 13 amino acids long. Deletions cut 3 bases from V and 0 bases from J, with 6 bases between. CDR3 amino acids: CSARGLSYNEQFF. CDR3 bases read: TGCAGTGCTAGGGGACTCTCCTACAATGAG.

This clone was observed many times. The sequence runs out 3 residues before the end of the CDR3; the remainder is reconstructed from the germline J gene. The V and J genes are TRBV5-5 and TRBJ2-7, with TRBD1 identical over 7 bases. After removal of 0 bases from V and 2 bases from J, the junction contained 5 bases not matched to a gene. Germline values: CDR1 SGHKS, CDR2 YYEKEE (reference sequence). The CDR3 sequence is 15 residues long. The sequenced part of the CDR3 DNA is TGTGCCAGCAGCTTGGGGGGGCAGGGGGCCTACGAG. Protein sequence: CASSLGGQGAYE. The whole CDR3 reads CASSLGGQGAYEQYF.

Details on this clone: The read falls 3 residues short of the CDR3 end, and the missing part is taken from the germline J gene. The gene calls are TRBV7-2 and TRBJ2-3; 9 nucleotides align to TRBD2. In germline, CDR1 is SGHTA, CDR2 FQGNSA. The trim removed 0 bases at V and 6 bases at J, leaving 4 bases unmatched. CDR3 length equals 15 residues. The CDR3: CASSLARGGRDTQYF. The sequenced part of the CDR3 DNA is TGTGCCAGCAGCTTAGCGCGGGGGGGCCGGGATACG. The whole variable domain, remainder taken from reference TRBV7-2 and TRBJ2-3, is GAGVSQSPSNKVTEKGKDVELRCDPISGHTALYWYRQSLGQGLEFLIYFQGNSAPDKSGLPSDRFSAERTGGSVSTLTIQRTQQEDSAVYLCASSLARGGRDTQYFGPGTRLTVL.

This clone was found many times. The missing CDR3 end, 3 residues past where the read stops, is filled in from the germline J gene. The V call is TRBV20-1, the J call TRBJ1-1; D perhaps matches TRBD1 (5 bases). The CDR3 covers 13 residues. V shed 6 bases and J shed 5 bases, with 16 bases lying between them. Looked up from germline, CDR1 is DFQATT and CDR2 is SNEGSKA (reference sequence). The CDR3 region is CSAPVKGRTEAFF. The DNA read from the CDR3 is TGCAGTGCCCCCGTGAAGGGGCGGACTGAA.

This clone was observed at least ten times. The CDR3 goes on 3 residues after the read ends, and that part is filled in from the germline J gene. The chain links TRBV19 to TRBJ1-5; a weak D match, TRBD1 (5 bases). Germline values: CDR1 LNHDA, CDR2 SQIVND (reference sequence). Trimming took off 7 bases at V and 0 bases at J, with 10 bases between the two ends. The CDR3 loop spans 14 amino acids. CDR3 DNA (partial): TGTGCCAGTAAAGACAGCTATAGCAATCAGCCC. This translates into CASKDSYSNQP. The whole CDR3 region reads CASKDSYSNQPQHF.

This clone was seen a few times. CDR3 sequence reads: CASSRNRGYEQYF. The DNA read from the CDR3 is TGTGCCAGCAGTCGTAACAGGGGCTACGAG. The chain links TRBV27 to TRBJ2-7; 7 nucleotides align to TRBD1. The read terminates 3 residues before the CDR3 end, so the remaining end is supplied by the germline J gene. After removal of 5 bases from V and 3 bases from J, the junction contained 4 bases not matched to a gene. CDR1 and CDR2 (germline): MNHEY, SMNVEV (reference sequence). The CDR3 consists of 13 residues.

As to this clone: The read terminates 3 residues before the CDR3 end, so the remaining end is supplied by the germline J gene. The chain combines TRBV18 with TRBJ1-2; D not resolved. The CDR3 has 18 residues. The V gene's germline CDR1 is KGHSH and CDR2 LQKENI. The CDR3 region is CASSPTQYGPSSYNEYTF. The CDR3 DNA, read in part, is TGTGCCAGCTCACCAACACAGTACGGCCCGAGCTCCTACAATGAA.

This clone was seen a few times. The read terminates 3 residues before the CDR3 end, so the remaining end is supplied by the germline J gene. The chain has TRBV19 and TRBJ1-3; D is undetermined. Germline loops: CDR1 LNHDA, CDR2 SQIVND (reference sequence). The CDR3 runs to 16 residues. The V and J ends lost 6 bases and 1 base respectively, with 16 bases between them. This chain's CDR3 is CASSLAGGGSGNTIYF. CDR3 DNA, as far as it was read: TGTGCCAGTAGCCTCGCGGGTGGAGGGTCTGGAAACACC.

This clone was counted many times. The read ends 3 residues shy of where the CDR3 ends; the end is completed using the germline J gene. The J gene is TRBJ2-4, the V gene TRBV6-2 or TRBV6-3, with D unclear. The CDR3 spans 13 residues. V was clipped by 2 bases and J by 6 bases, with 8 bases between them. CDR1 and CDR2 from the germline V gene are MNHEY and SVGEGT. CDR3 sequence: CASSYAGRNIQYF. The CDR3 DNA, read in part, is TGTGCCAGCAGTTACGCAGGTAGAAACATT.

This clone has at least ten counts. The CDR3 extends 3 residues past the end of the read, so its final part is completed from the germline J gene. The chain is built from TRBV9 and TRBJ2-1, with TRBD2 matching over 13 bases. V was clipped by 3 bases and J by 9 bases; unmatched bases: 6. Per the germline V gene, CDR1 is SGDLS and CDR2 is YYNGEE. The CDR3 covers 15 residues. Incomplete CDR3 DNA: TGTGCCAGCAGCGAGAGGACTAGCGGGAGCGGTGAG. This encodes CASSERTSGSGE. The full CDR3 protein is CASSERTSGSGEQFF.

There are many counts of this clone. The read ends 3 residues shy of where the CDR3 ends; the end is completed using the germline J gene. The chain uses TRBV5-4 and TRBJ1-5; D unclear. The CDR3 totals 13 residues. V lost 0 bases, J lost 5 bases, and 6 bases lay in between. In germline, CDR1 is SGHNT, CDR2 YYREEE (reference sequence). CDR3 bases read: TGTGCCAGCAGCTTGGGGAGGGATCAGCCC. The encoded protein is CASSLGRDQP. From start to end, the CDR3 is CASSLGRDQPQHF.

There are many counts of this clone. Coverage ceases 3 residues before the CDR3 finishes, and the germline J gene fills in the end. The rearrangement links TRBV5-1 to TRBJ2-5, with D hard to call. Trimming took 3 bases from V and 1 from J, leaving 10 bases between them. Germline loops: CDR1 SGHRS, CDR2 YFSETQ. The CDR3 runs to 14 residues. CDR3: CASSSPDTQETQYF. The sequenced part of the CDR3 DNA is TGCGCCAGCAGCTCTCCAGACACCCAAGAGACC.

This clone has at least ten counts. Read sequence stops 3 residues before the CDR3 end, and the germline J gene provides the missing end. This sequence joins TRBV5-1 and TRBJ2-5; 7 bases line up with TRBD2. The CDR3 consists of 15 residues. The junction had 6 bases not matched to a gene; V was cut back by 4 bases and J by 0 bases. Germline V lookup: CDR1 SGHRS, CDR2 YFSETQ. The CDR3: CASSHGTTDQETQYF. CDR3 bases read: TGCGCCAGCAGCCACGGGACTACAGACCAAGAGACC.

In this sample, this clone turned up many times. The CDR3 bases that were read are TGTGCCAGTAGAGGACAAGCTCGCACCCGGCGCTATGGC. This encodes CASRGQARTRRYG. Given in full, the CDR3 is CASRGQARTRRYGYTF. The chain employs TRBV19 and TRBJ1-2, with D possibly TRBD1 on 5 matching bases. The CDR3 end is not reached by the read, which stops 3 residues before it; the germline J gene fills it in. Germline assignment: CDR1 LNHDA and CDR2 SQIVND (reference sequence). The CDR3 sequence is 16 residues long. The ends were cut back, 6 bases at V and 4 bases at J, with 21 bases in the middle.

This clone was seen repeatedly, ten times or more. The read ends 3 residues before the CDR3 terminus; that terminus is restored from the germline J gene. The chain recombines TRBV29-1 with TRBJ2-5, with 14 positions matching TRBD2. The V segment lost 5 bases and the J segment 4 bases; nucleotides outside the gene matches: 3. The germline V gene encodes CDR1 SQVTM and CDR2 ANQGSEA. The CDR3 is 14 residues long. The CDR3 bases that were read are TGCAGCGTTTCAGGACTAGCGGGAGGAGAGACC. It encodes CSVSGLAGGET. The CDR3 in its entirety is CSVSGLAGGETQYF. The whole variable domain, filled in from reference TRBV29-1 and TRBJ2-5, reads SAVISQKPSRDICQRGTSLTIQCQVDSQVTMMFWYRQQPGQSLTLIATANQGSEATYESGFVIDKFPISRPNLTFSTLTVSNMSPEDSSIYLCSVSGLAGGETQYFGPGTRLLVL.

This clone was counted at least ten times. The DNA ends 3 residues before the CDR3 does, and the rest of the CDR3 is filled in from the germline J gene. The chain couples TRBV20-1 to TRBJ1-2; 9 bases are a match to TRBD1. V lost 4 bases, J lost 4 bases, and 10 bases stayed unmatched. CDR1 and CDR2 from the germline V gene are DFQATT and SNEGSKA (reference sequence). This CDR3 contains 15 residues. The CDR3 reads CSATLPGTGPYGYTF. CDR3 DNA (partial): TGCAGTGCTACCCTACCTGGGACAGGGCCCTATGGC.

This clone was seen ten or more times. The CDR3 end is not reached by the read, which stops 3 residues before it; the germline J gene fills it in. The chain couples TRBV11-2 to TRBJ2-1, with TRBD1 as a possible D gene (7 bases). Germline V gene lookup returns CDR1 SGHAT and CDR2 FQNNGV. The CDR3 covers 15 residues. V was cut by 0 bases and J by 5 bases, with 11 bases left in between. CDR3 DNA, as far as it was read: TGTGCCAGCAGCTTAGACAGGGGGGAGGACAATGAG. As protein: CASSLDRGEDNE. The CDR3 reads in full as CASSLDRGEDNEQFF.

This clone has at least ten counts. The sequenced fragment ends 3 residues before the CDR3 boundary, so the rest is inferred from the germline J gene. This sequence joins TRBV29-1 and TRBJ1-1; D is unclear. CDR3 length: 13 residues. The V and J ends lost 2 bases and 1 base respectively, with 8 bases between them. Germline CDR1 is SQVTM and CDR2 is ANQGSEA. CDR3 residues: CSVELQQNTEAFF. Partial CDR3 DNA: TGCAGCGTTGAACTTCAACAGAACACTGAA. Drawing the rest from reference TRBV29-1 and TRBJ1-1, the complete variable domain is SAVISQKPSRDICQRGTSLTIQCQVDSQVTMMFWYRQQPGQSLTLIATANQGSEATYESGFVIDKFPISRPNLTFSTLTVSNMSPEDSSIYLCSVELQQNTEAFFGQGTRLTVV.

This clone was observed many times. The sequence runs out 3 residues before the end of the CDR3; the remainder is reconstructed from the germline J gene. The chain recombines TRBV23-1 with TRBJ1-1, with 9 bases matching TRBD1. TRBV23-1 is designated an ORF whose function remains uncertain. The length of the CDR3 is 17 residues. Trimming took 2 bases from V and 2 from J; bases not matched to a gene: 9. CDR3 loop: CASSQPQGQGGNTEAFF. The CDR3 bases that were read are TGCGCCAGCAGTCAACCCCAGGGACAGGGCGGTAACACTGAA.

This clone was counted at least ten times. CDR3 in amino acids: CASSPRVSTDTQYF. The sequenced part of the CDR3 DNA is TGTGCCAGCAGCCCTAGAGTAAGCACAGATACG. The chain recombines TRBV28 with TRBJ2-3; D is ambiguous. The CDR3 end falls 3 residues outside the read, so it is completed with the germline J gene. CDR1 MDHEN and CDR2 SYDVKM come from the germline V gene. The CDR3 length is 14 residues. V dropped 6 bases and J dropped 0 bases, with 10 bases sitting between them.

In its sample, this clone was seen many times. Coverage ceases 3 residues before the CDR3 finishes, and the germline J gene fills in the end. The rearrangement links TRBV29-1 to TRBJ2-1; TRBD2 agrees at 7 bases. The germline CDR1 and CDR2 sequences are SQVTM and ANQGSEA. The V gene end was trimmed by 7 bases and the J gene end by 5 bases; junction bases not matched to a gene: 11. The length of the CDR3 is 14 residues. This chain's CDR3 is CSASGTMGHNEQFF. CDR3 DNA, as far as it was read: TGCAGCGCGTCCGGGACTATGGGGCACAATGAG.

This clone was found many times. The missing CDR3 end, 3 residues past where the read stops, is filled in from the germline J gene. The V call is TRBV10-3, the J call TRBJ1-3; tentative D call: TRBD1 (5 bases). Germline CDR1 and CDR2: ENHRY and SYGVKD. This CDR3 spans 13 amino acids. Trimming left V 9 bases short and J 3 bases short, with 12 bases between. CDR3 loop: CAIFRQIGNTIYF. CDR3 DNA (partial): TGTGCCATTTTCCGACAGATTGGAAACACC.

This clone came up a few times. Sequencing ends 3 residues short of the CDR3 end; the germline J gene provides the rest. The chain links TRBV30 to TRBJ2-6; no reliable D call. There are 14 residues in the CDR3. Deletions cut 7 bases from V and 0 bases from J, with 10 bases between. Per the germline V gene, CDR1 is GTSNPN and CDR2 is SVGIG (reference sequence). This chain's CDR3 is CAFEWLSGANVLTF. CDR3 bases read: TGTGCCTTTGAATGGCTCTCTGGGGCCAACGTC. Looking up the rest from reference TRBV30 and TRBJ2-6 gives the full variable domain: SQTIHQWPATLVQPVGSPLSLECTVEGTSNPNLYWYRQAAGRGLQLLFYSVGIGQISSEVPQNLSASRPQDRQFILSSKKLLLSDSGFYLCAFEWLSGANVLTFGAGSRLTVL.